The 30 T cell receptor beta chains below all came from one sample that was sequenced in a study of T cells after posttransplantation cyclophosphamide. Treatment was busulfan-fludarabine conditioning, a marrow graft, and cyclophosphamide on days +3 and +4. Repertoires were generated with immunoSEQ multiplex PCR, while TCRdb's copy carries only in-frame clones and drops some. The sample lists about 3,300 clones, around 83% occurring once. The sequencing used PBMCs, collected after allogeneic stem cell transplant with posttransplant cyclophosphamide. The receptors derive from a female patient between 50 and 59 years old who received an allogeneic stem cell transplant from an unrelated donor, was CMV-positive, and had acute and chronic GVHD. Some T cells may have come from the graft donor.

Only a few counts were recorded for this clone. This sequence joins TRBV7-9 and TRBJ1-2; D call uncertain. Germline CDR1 is SEHNR and CDR2 is FQNEAQ (reference sequence). Trimming took 1 base from V and 1 from J, leaving 4 bases between them. The CDR3 sequence is 13 residues long. Here the CDR3 reads CASSLVGNYGYTF. The CDR3 nucleotides read TGTGCCAGCAGCTTAGTCGGTAACTATGGCTACACCTTC.

This sequence joins TRBV4-3 and TRBJ2-2, with 8 bases fitting TRBD1. The CDR3 loop spans 18 amino acids. Germline lookup yields CDR1 LGHNA and CDR2 YSLEER. J gave up 2 bases and V 0 bases, and 8 bases lay outside the gene matches. CDR3 coding DNA: TGCGCCAGCAGCCAAGATATGGACAGGGCCCTCAACACCGGGGAGCTGTTTTTT. Translation: CASSQDMDRALNTGELFF.

The J gene is TRBJ2-3, the V gene TRBV10-3, with TRBD2 as a possible D gene (6 bases). Trimming left V 5 bases short and J 2 bases short, with 11 bases between. The CDR3 totals 14 residues. Germline CDR1 is ENHRY and CDR2 is SYGVKD. CDR3 sequence: CAISSGGNTDTQYF. In nucleotides, the CDR3 is TGTGCCATCAGTAGTGGAGGGAACACAGATACGCAGTATTTT.

The chain is built from TRBV7-8 and TRBJ2-5; TRBD2 matches at 7 bases. The J call may not be correct, given that the DNA end is closer to TRBJ2-7. The CDR3 runs to 13 residues. Germline CDR1 and CDR2: SGHVS and FQNEAQ. The CDR3: CASSSGLTYEQYF. The CDR3 DNA sequence: TGTGCCAGCAGCTCGGGACTAACCTACGAGCAGTACTTC.

The chain joins TRBV23-1 to TRBJ1-1, with 10 nucleotides matching TRBD1. TRBV23-1 is an open reading frame whose function is uncertain. V lost 8 bases and J lost 4; bases outside the gene matches: 10. This CDR3 is built from 15 residues. Here the CDR3 reads CASAPGTGVVTEAFF. The CDR3 bases are TGCGCCAGCGCCCCCGGGACAGGGGTTGTCACTGAAGCTTTCTTT.

V gene TRBV5-6 combines with J gene TRBJ1-1; TRBD1 is a possible D gene (6 bases). The CDR3 consists of 16 residues. Germline V gene data show CDR1 as SGHDT and CDR2 as YYEEEE. V lost 5 bases and J 1 base, leaving 18 bases between the germline ends. The CDR3, as DNA: TGTGCCAGCAGGAAGAACATACAGGGTCCGAACACTGAAGCTTTCTTT. Its protein product is CASRKNIQGPNTEAFF.

This clone was detected only a few times. In DNA, the CDR3 is TGTGCCAGCAGTGGGCTCGGGACAGGGGTAACTAATGAAAAACTGTTTTTT. The encoded protein is CASSGLGTGVTNEKLFF. The chain carries TRBV28 and TRBJ1-4, with 10 bases fitting TRBD1. Germline values: CDR1 MDHEN, CDR2 SYDVKM. This CDR3 contains 17 residues. V gave up 5 bases and J gave up 1 base; unmatched junction bases: 7.

V gene TRBV11-3 combines with J gene TRBJ2-1, with D possibly being TRBD2 (6 bases). V lost 0 bases to trimming and J lost 4 bases, with 13 bases between them. Per the germline V gene, CDR1 is SGHNT and CDR2 is YENEEA. The CDR3 totals 16 residues. Here the CDR3 reads CASSLDPGGGYNEQFF. DNA for the CDR3: TGTGCCAGCAGCTTAGATCCCGGGGGTGGGTACAATGAGCAGTTCTTC.

This clone was picked up a small number of times. The CDR3 DNA sequence: TGTGCCAGTAGTGCGACAGTAATGAACACTGAAGCTTTCTTT. Protein sequence: CASSATVMNTEAFF. The chain is built from TRBV19 and TRBJ1-1; a weak D match, TRBD1 (5 bases). Germline V gene lookup returns CDR1 LNHDA and CDR2 SQIVND (reference sequence). The CDR3 extends over 14 amino acids. The V gene lost 5 bases and the J gene lost 0 bases, with 10 bases spanning the gap. The full variable domain, in which reference TRBV19 and TRBJ1-1 provide the parts outside the CDR3, is DGGITQSPKYLFRKEGQNVTLSCEQNLNHDAMYWYRQDPGQGLRLIYYSQIVNDFQKGDIAEGYSVSREKKESFPLTVTSAQKNPTAFYLCASSATVMNTEAFFGQGTRLTVV.

The V call is TRBV7-9, the J call TRBJ1-5; 7 bases agree with TRBD1. V was clipped by 5 bases and J by 6 bases; unmatched bases: 7. Germline CDR1 is SEHNR and CDR2 is FQNEAQ (reference sequence). The CDR3 covers 14 residues. CDR3 in DNA: TGTGCCAGCAGCCTAGAGGGGGCAAGTCAGCCCCAGCATTTT. This gives the protein CASSLEGASQPQHF.

The chain couples TRBV5-1 to TRBJ2-7; possibly TRBD2 for D (6 bases). The V gene lost 1 base and the J gene lost 0 bases, with 11 bases spanning the gap. The germline V gene encodes CDR1 SGHRS and CDR2 YFSETQ. The CDR3 runs 15 residues. The DNA for the CDR3 is TGCGCCAGCAGCTTGTCGCGGGGAGCCTCCTACGAGCAGTACTTC. Translating it yields CASSLSRGASYEQYF. The entire variable domain, with the rest obtained from reference TRBV5-1 and TRBJ2-7, is as follows: KAGVTQTPRYLIKTRGQQVTLSCSPISGHRSVSWYQQTPGQGLQFLFEYFSETQRNKGNFPGRFSGRQFSNSRSEMNVSTLELGDSALYLCASSLSRGASYEQYFGPGTRLTVT.

The rearrangement joins TRBV5-1 to TRBJ1-6, with D tentatively TRBD1 (5 bases). The V gene's germline CDR1 is SGHRS and CDR2 YFSETQ. This CDR3 has 14 residues. The V end lost 4 bases, the J end lost 5 bases, and 10 bases lay between the germline ends. Written as DNA, the CDR3 is TGCGCCAGCAGCGAAGGGGCTAATAATTCACCCCTCCACTTT. Its protein is CASSEGANNSPLHF. Full variable domain (outside the CDR3, taken from reference TRBV5-1 and TRBJ1-6): KAGVTQTPRYLIKTRGQQVTLSCSPISGHRSVSWYQQTPGQGLQFLFEYFSETQRNKGNFPGRFSGRQFSNSRSEMNVSTLELGDSALYLCASSEGANNSPLHFGNGTRLTVT.

The chain recombines TRBV2 with TRBJ2-6; 8 bases are a match to TRBD1. The V gene's germline CDR1 is SNHLY and CDR2 FYNNEI. V lost 6 bases and J lost 1; bases outside the gene matches: 8. The CDR3 length is 17 residues. CDR3 nucleotide sequence: TGTGCCAGCAGGAGACAGGGGAGCCCGTCTGGGGCCAACGTCCTGACTTTC. Translated, it gives CASRRQGSPSGANVLTF.

The V and J genes are TRBV30 and TRBJ1-1, with D possibly TRBD1 on 5 matching bases. CDR1 and CDR2 from the germline V gene are GTSNPN and SVGIG (reference sequence). Trimming pared 2 bases from V and 0 bases from J, leaving 16 bases between. This CDR3 spans 16 amino acids. CDR3 DNA: TGTGCCTGGAGTCCGGACATTTACCCTATGAACACTGAAGCTTTCTTT. It codes for CAWSPDIYPMNTEAFF.

The chain recombines TRBV28 with TRBJ2-2, with unresolved D. The germline V and J ends were trimmed by 6 bases and 6 bases, with 20 bases remaining between them. The CDR3 is 16 amino acids. From germline, CDR1 is MDHEN and CDR2 SYDVKM. The DNA of the CDR3 is TGTGCCAGCAGGAACTTGCAAGACTTCGTATCCGGGGAGCTGTTTTTT. Protein: CASRNLQDFVSGELFF.

This sequence joins TRBV6-1 and TRBJ2-7; 12 nucleotides agree with TRBD2. V lost 4 bases, J lost 4 bases, and 8 bases stayed unmatched. The CDR3 has 16 residues. In germline, CDR1 is MNHNS, CDR2 SASEGT. CDR3 DNA sequence: TGTGCCAGCAGTGGACTAGCGGGAGCCGGGGCATACGAGCAGTACTTC. This gives the protein CASSGLAGAGAYEQYF.

This sequence joins TRBV5-6 and TRBJ1-5; TRBD1 agrees at 8 bases. Germline values: CDR1 SGHDT, CDR2 YYEEEE. V shed 2 bases, J shed 6 bases, and the junction held 4 bases outside the gene matches. The CDR3 spans 14 residues. This CDR3 is CASSLQGVGQPQHF. The CDR3 nucleotides read TGTGCCAGCAGCTTACAGGGGGTGGGTCAGCCCCAGCATTTT.

The count of this clone is one. The J gene is TRBJ2-1, the V gene TRBV6-1; 11 bases match TRBD1. CDR1 and CDR2 from the germline V gene are MNHNS and SASEGT. J gave up 3 bases and V 10 bases, and 8 bases lay outside the gene matches. CDR3 size: 15 residues. CDR3 in amino acids: CANFPGTGGYNEQFF. The CDR3, as DNA: TGTGCCAACTTCCCCGGGACAGGGGGCTACAATGAGCAGTTCTTC.

The J gene is TRBJ1-5, the V gene TRBV7-9; 11 positions match TRBD1. CDR3 length equals 15 residues. Germline V lookup: CDR1 SEHNR, CDR2 FQNEAQ (reference sequence). V lost 5 bases to trimming and J lost 6 bases; unmatched junction nucleotides: 6. The CDR3 loop reads CASSPGQGARQPQHF. The CDR3 coding sequence is TGTGCCAGCAGCCCCGGACAGGGGGCACGTCAGCCCCAGCATTTT.

The rearrangement uses TRBV7-2 and TRBJ1-2; 8 nucleotides line up with TRBD1. The J segment lost 2 bases and the V segment lost 5 bases, leaving 1 base of the junction unmatched. The CDR3 runs 13 residues. The germline V gene has CDR1 SGHTA and CDR2 FQGNSA. CDR3 in DNA: TGTGCCAGCAGCCGGGACAGGAACTATGGCTACACCTTC. Its protein product is CASSRDRNYGYTF.

The chain uses TRBV4-1 and TRBJ2-2; 8 bases are a match to TRBD1. This CDR3 region has 15 residues. The V gene end was trimmed by 2 bases and the J gene end by 6 bases; junction bases not matched to a gene: 5. Germline loops: CDR1 MGHRA, CDR2 YSYEKL. DNA for the CDR3: TGCGCCAGCAGCCAAAGCGACAGGGGAGCCGGGGAGCTGTTTTTT. Amino acid sequence: CASSQSDRGAGELFF.

V and J are TRBV5-4 and TRBJ2-1; 10 bases are a match to TRBD2. Per the germline V gene, CDR1 is SGHNT and CDR2 is YYREEE (reference sequence). With 4 bases clipped from V and 9 bases from J, the junction kept 13 bases outside the gene matches. This CDR3 contains 16 residues. CDR3 residues: CASSPTFERGGGEQFF. CDR3 nucleotides: TGTGCCAGCAGCCCCACGTTCGAGCGGGGGGGCGGTGAGCAGTTCTTC.

The chain has TRBV7-2 and TRBJ2-2; 7 bases are a match to TRBD2. The CDR3 runs to 16 residues. Looked up from germline, CDR1 is SGHTA and CDR2 is FQGNSA. Unmatched junction bases numbered 5, after V lost 3 bases and J lost 1 base. CDR3 loop: CASSFRGGGNTGELFF. CDR3 DNA: TGTGCCAGCAGCTTTCGTGGCGGGGGGAACACCGGGGAGCTGTTTTTT.

The V gene is TRBV27, the J gene TRBJ2-7, with TRBD1 identical over 8 bases. Germline trimming cut 6 bases from V and 0 bases from J; bases unmatched to any gene: 7. This CDR3 is built from 15 residues. The germline V gene encodes CDR1 MNHEY and CDR2 SMNVEV (reference sequence). The DNA of the CDR3 is TGTGCCAGCAGATTACAGGGGGTGAACTCCTACGAGCAGTACTTC. It yields the protein CASRLQGVNSYEQYF.

The J gene is TRBJ2-7, the V gene TRBV9; 10 nucleotides match TRBD2. V dropped 4 bases and J dropped 6; count of bases not matched to a gene: 13. The CDR3 totals 16 residues. CDR1 and CDR2 (germline): SGDLS, YYNGEE. CDR3 in DNA: TGTGCCAGCAGCCCCCGCCCCCTAGCGGGAGCCCCCGAGCAGTACTTC. This codes for CASSPRPLAGAPEQYF. Full variable domain (remainder filled in from reference TRBV9 and TRBJ2-7): DSGVTQTPKHLITATGQRVTLRCSPRSGDLSVYWYQQSLDQGLQFLIQYYNGEERAKGNILERFSAQQFPDLHSELNLSSLELGDSALYFCASSPRPLAGAPEQYFGPGTRLTVT.

This chain links TRBV27 with TRBJ2-7; no reliable D call. The CDR3 loop spans 14 amino acids. V was trimmed by 2 bases and J by 2 bases, leaving 10 bases between them. Germline V gives CDR1 MNHEY, CDR2 SMNVEV (reference sequence). The CDR3 loop reads CASSLISQPYEQYF. CDR3 nucleotide sequence: TGTGCCAGCAGTTTAATCTCACAGCCCTACGAGCAGTACTTC.

CDR3 bases: TGTGCCAGCAGACAACCGACGGCGGAACAGACCCAGTACTTC. Translation gives CASRQPTAEQTQYF. This rearrangement joins TRBV6-5 to TRBJ2-5; D is uncertain. From germline, CDR1 is MNHEY and CDR2 SVGAGI. V lost 6 bases, J lost 6 bases, and 17 bases lay in between. This CDR3 has 14 residues.

This chain connects TRBV9 to TRBJ2-3; 11 bases fit TRBD2. The trim removed 1 base at V and 1 base at J, leaving 2 bases unmatched. Germline V gene data show CDR1 as SGDLS and CDR2 as YYNGEE. The CDR3 is 16 amino acids. The CDR3 DNA sequence: TGTGCCAGCAGCGTAATGACTAGCGGGGGCACAGATACGCAGTATTTT. Protein product: CASSVMTSGGTDTQYF.

The chain joins TRBV11-2 to TRBJ1-1; weak D call: TRBD1 (6 bases). Germline CDR1 and CDR2: SGHAT and FQNNGV. CDR3 length equals 16 residues. V gave up 5 bases and J gave up 3 bases, with 19 bases separating them. The CDR3 nucleotides are TGTGCCAGCAGCCCCCAAGACAGGTTTTTGTACACTGAAGCTTTCTTT. Its translation: CASSPQDRFLYTEAFF.

CDR3 sequence (DNA): TGTGCCAGTAGCATTACTAGCGGGAGGGCCGGGAATGAGCAGTTCTTC. This translates into CASSITSGRAGNEQFF. This chain joins TRBV19 and TRBJ2-1; 13 nucleotides align to TRBD2. Germline loops: CDR1 LNHDA, CDR2 SQIVND (reference sequence). The V and J ends lost 6 bases and 7 bases, in that order; junction bases with no gene match: 9. The CDR3 has 16 residues.